This T cell receptor beta chain was profiled in a study of T-cell memory formation after mild COVID-19. MiXCR, run by TCRdb on the 5' RACE reads, gives a single entry per CDR3 protein. In the table there are approximately 580,000 distinct CDR3 sequences, roughly 22% of which are singletons. The sequenced sample was PBMCs or a T cell subset sorted from them (not recorded which). The clonotype originates from an adult woman who had mild COVID-19 (a few samples of this study predate the infection). Cell type and time point are not known.

This chain's CDR3 is CASSYSRWSNEKLFF. The CDR3 bases are TGTGCCAGCAGTTACTCCAGGTGGAGTAATGAAAAACTGTTTTTT. The genes are TRBV6-5 and TRBJ1-4; D gene uncertain. The CDR3 loop spans 15 amino acids. V lost 0 bases, J lost 4 bases, and 9 bases lay in between. CDR1 and CDR2 from the germline V gene are MNHEY and SVGAGI.